Detailed here is one T cell receptor beta chain. This entry belongs to a study of blood T cell repertoires in COVID-19. Data came from immunoSEQ multiplex PCR; TCRdb stores just in-frame clones and leaves some out. This table has a few hundred thousand clones, 80% to 90% appearing once. Clinical history reported by participants formed the basis on which cohorts were assigned. This receptor was obtained from a man between 18 and 35 years old who had recovered from COVID-19. Sequencing was performed on PBMCs or T cells enriched from blood (not recorded which).

This chain's CDR3 is CASRPTQDTNTEAFF. In nucleotides, the CDR3 is TGTGCCAGCAGACCAACTCAGGACACGAACACTGAAGCTTTCTTT. The rearrangement uses TRBV6-4 and TRBJ1-1; perhaps TRBD1 as D (5 bases). Between the trimmed V and J ends, which lost 6 bases and 1 base, there was a span of 15 bases. The germline gives CDR1 MRHNA, CDR2 SNTAGT. This CDR3 has 15 amino acids.